This passage covers 5 T cell receptor beta chains from one sample sequenced in a study of blood T cell repertoires in COVID-19. Using immunoSEQ multiplex PCR, the repertoire was profiled, and TCRdb retains in-frame clones only, with some absent. The table lists about 100,000 clones, roughly 84% of them singletons. Sequences were obtained from peripheral blood. These receptor sequences come from a man aged 25-45 years in a cohort sampled during active COVID-19.

The chain links TRBV6-6 to TRBJ1-1; 7 nucleotides line up with TRBD1. Trimming at V came to 7 bases and at J to 1 base, leaving 3 bases not matched to a gene. The V gene's germline CDR1 is MNHNY and CDR2 SVGAGI (reference sequence). The CDR3 extends over 13 amino acids. This CDR3 is CASNDRANTEAFF. CDR3 DNA sequence: TGTGCCAGCAATGACAGGGCGAACACTGAAGCTTTCTTT.

The chain is built from TRBV3-1 (or the pseudogene TRBV3-2) and TRBJ2-7, with D possibly TRBD2 on 6 matching bases. CDR3 length equals 14 residues. Germline V gives CDR1 LGHDT, CDR2 YNNKEL (reference sequence). The germline V and J ends were trimmed by 2 bases and 1 base, with 9 bases remaining between them. Written as DNA, the CDR3 is TGTGCCAGCAGCCAAACGGGACTTTCCTACGAGCAGTACTTC. It yields the protein CASSQTGLSYEQYF.

This clone was recorded only once. J is TRBJ1-1 and V is TRBV18; maybe TRBD1 (5 bases). Trimming took 1 base from V and 1 from J, leaving 13 bases between them. CDR3 length: 16 amino acids. Germline CDR1 and CDR2: KGHSH and LQKENI. The CDR3 DNA reads as TGTGCCAGCTCACCACAGACGGGGGGGTCGAACACTGAAGCTTTCTTT. It translates to CASSPQTGGSNTEAFF.

This rearrangement joins TRBV3-1 (or the pseudogene TRBV3-2) to TRBJ2-5; 15 bases are a match to TRBD2. The junction had 19 bases not matched to a gene; V was cut back by 9 bases and J by 5 bases. Germline V gene sequence: CDR1 LGHDT, CDR2 YNNKEL (reference sequence). This CDR3 region has 19 residues. CDR3 sequence reads: CASKLLGLAGGADWETQYF. CDR3 nucleotide sequence: TGTGCCAGTAAATTACTGGGACTAGCGGGGGGCGCTGACTGGGAGACCCAGTACTTC.

V is TRBV27 and J is TRBJ2-1; 8 nucleotides agree with TRBD1. Germline trimming cut 2 bases from V and 5 bases from J; bases unmatched to any gene: 5. CDR1 is MNHEY and CDR2 is SMNVEV in the germline V gene (reference sequence). The CDR3 runs to 15 residues. The CDR3 coding sequence is TGTGCCAGCAGTTTAAGTACCAGGGGGCACAATGAGCAGTTCTTC. Its protein is CASSLSTRGHNEQFF.